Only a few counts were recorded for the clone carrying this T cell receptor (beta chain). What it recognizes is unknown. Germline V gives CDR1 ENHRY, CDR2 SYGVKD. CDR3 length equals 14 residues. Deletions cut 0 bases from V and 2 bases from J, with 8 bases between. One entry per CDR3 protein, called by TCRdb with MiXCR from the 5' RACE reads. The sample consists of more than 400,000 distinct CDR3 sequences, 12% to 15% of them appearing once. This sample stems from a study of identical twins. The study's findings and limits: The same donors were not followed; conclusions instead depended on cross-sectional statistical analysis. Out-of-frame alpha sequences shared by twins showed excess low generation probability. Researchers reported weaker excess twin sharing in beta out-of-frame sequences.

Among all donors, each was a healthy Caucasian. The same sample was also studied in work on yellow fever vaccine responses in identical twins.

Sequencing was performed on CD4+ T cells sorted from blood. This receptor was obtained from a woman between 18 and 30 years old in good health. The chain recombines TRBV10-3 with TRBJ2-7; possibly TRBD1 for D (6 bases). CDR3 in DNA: TGTGCCATCAGTGAGTCACAGGGTCCCTACGAGCAGTACTTC. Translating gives CAISESQGPYEQYF.